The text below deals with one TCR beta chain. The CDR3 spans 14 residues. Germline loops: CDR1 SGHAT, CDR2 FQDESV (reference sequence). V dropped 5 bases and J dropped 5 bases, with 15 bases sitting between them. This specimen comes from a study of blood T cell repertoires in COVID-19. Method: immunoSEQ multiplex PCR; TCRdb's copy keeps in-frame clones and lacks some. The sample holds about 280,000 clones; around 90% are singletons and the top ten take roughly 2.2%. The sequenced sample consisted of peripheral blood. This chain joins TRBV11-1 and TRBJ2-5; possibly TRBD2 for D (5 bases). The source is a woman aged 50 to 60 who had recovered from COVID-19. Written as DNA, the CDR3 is TGTGCCAGCAGCGCCGGGGTGGTTGTTGAGACCCAGTACTTC. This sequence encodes CASSAGVVVETQYF. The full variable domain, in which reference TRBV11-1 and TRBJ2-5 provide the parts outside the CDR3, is EAEVAQSPRYKITEKSQAVAFWCDPISGHATLYWYRQILGQGPELLVQFQDESVVDDSQLPKDRFSAERLKGVDSTLKIQPAELGDSAMYLCASSAGVVVETQYFGPGTRLLVL.